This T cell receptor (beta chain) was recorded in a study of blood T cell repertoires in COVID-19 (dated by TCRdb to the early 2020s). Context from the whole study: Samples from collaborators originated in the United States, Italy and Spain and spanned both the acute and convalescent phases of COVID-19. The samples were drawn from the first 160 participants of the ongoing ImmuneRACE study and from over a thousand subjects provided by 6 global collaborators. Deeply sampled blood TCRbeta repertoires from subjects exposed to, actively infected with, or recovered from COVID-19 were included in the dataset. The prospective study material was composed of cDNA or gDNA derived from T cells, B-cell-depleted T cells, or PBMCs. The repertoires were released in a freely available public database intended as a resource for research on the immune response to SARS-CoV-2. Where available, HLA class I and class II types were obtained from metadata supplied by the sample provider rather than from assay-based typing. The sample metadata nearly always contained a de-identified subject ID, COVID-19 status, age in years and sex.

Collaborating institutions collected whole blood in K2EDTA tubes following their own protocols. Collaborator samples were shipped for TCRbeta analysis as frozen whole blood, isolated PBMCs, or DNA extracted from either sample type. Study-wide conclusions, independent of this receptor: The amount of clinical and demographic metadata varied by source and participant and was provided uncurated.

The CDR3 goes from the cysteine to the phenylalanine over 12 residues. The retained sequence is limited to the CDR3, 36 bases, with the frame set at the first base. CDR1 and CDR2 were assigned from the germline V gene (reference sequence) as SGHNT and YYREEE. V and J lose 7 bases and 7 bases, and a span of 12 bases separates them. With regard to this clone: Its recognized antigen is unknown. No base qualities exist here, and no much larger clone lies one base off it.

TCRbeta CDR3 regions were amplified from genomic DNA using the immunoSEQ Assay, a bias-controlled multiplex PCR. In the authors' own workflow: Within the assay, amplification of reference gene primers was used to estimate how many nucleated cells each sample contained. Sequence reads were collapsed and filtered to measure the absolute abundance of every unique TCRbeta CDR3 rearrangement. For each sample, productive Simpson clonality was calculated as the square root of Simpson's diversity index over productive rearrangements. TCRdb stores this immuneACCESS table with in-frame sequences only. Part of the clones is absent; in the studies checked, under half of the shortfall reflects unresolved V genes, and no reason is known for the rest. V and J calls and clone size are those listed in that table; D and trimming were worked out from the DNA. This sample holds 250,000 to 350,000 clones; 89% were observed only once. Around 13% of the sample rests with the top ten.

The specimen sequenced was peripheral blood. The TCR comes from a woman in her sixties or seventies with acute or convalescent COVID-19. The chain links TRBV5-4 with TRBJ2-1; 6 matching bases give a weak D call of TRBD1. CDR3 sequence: CASRLDRNEQFF. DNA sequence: TGTGCCAGCCGTCTTGACAGGAATGAGCAGTTCTTC.